A selection of T cell receptor beta chains follows, all from one sample in a study of identical twins. TCRdb independently ran MiXCR on the 5' RACE reads; one entry per CDR3 protein. Of a few hundred thousand distinct CDR3 sequences listed, 14% are singletons. This sample also belongs to another study, concerning yellow fever vaccine responses in identical twins.

The source material was CD4+ T cells sorted from blood. These receptors were taken from a woman aged 18-29 years in good health. CDR3s include the opening cysteine and the closing phenylalanine or tryptophan.

v_call	cdr3_length	j_call	cdr3_aa
TRBV20-1	15	TRBJ2-1	CSGVGGALSYNEQFF
TRBV25-1	13	TRBJ2-7	CASSADRGHEQYF
TRBV3-1	19	TRBJ2-3	CASGTTTPGTSGRSDTQYF
TRBV13	15	TRBJ2-7	CATRELSGGTYEQYF
TRBV9	18	TRBJ2-3	CASSVGEASGGRMDTQYF
TRBV4-1	16	TRBJ2-5	CASSQGAGGPDKTQYF
TRBV3-1	13	TRBJ1-5	CASSRRIYMPQHF
TRBV10-3	14	TRBJ2-5	CAISSGAGQETQYF
TRBV11-2	13	TRBJ2-5	CASSDRTGETQYF
TRBV27	18	TRBJ2-3	CASSLKGLAGLSTDTQYF